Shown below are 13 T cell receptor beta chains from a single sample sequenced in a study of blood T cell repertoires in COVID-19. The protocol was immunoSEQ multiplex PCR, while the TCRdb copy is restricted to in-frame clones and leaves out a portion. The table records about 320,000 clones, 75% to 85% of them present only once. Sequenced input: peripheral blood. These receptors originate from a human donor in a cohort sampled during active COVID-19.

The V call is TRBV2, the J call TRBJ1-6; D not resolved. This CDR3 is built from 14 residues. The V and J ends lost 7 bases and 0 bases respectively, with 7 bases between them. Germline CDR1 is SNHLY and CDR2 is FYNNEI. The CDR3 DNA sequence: TGTGCCAGCAACGGAGTCTCCTATAATTCACCCCTCCACTTT. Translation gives CASNGVSYNSPLHF.

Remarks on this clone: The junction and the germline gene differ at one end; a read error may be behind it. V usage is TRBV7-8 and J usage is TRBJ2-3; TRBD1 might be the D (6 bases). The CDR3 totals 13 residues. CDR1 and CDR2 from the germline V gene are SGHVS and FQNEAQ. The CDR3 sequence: CASSIAQGDTQYF. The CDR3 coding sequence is TGTGCCAGCAGCATAGCACAGGGCGATACGCAGTATTTT.

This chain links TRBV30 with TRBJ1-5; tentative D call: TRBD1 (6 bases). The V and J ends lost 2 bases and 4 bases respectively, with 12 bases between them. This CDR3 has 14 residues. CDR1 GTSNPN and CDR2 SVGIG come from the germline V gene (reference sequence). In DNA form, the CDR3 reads TGTGCCTGGAGTCCGGACAGCGCTAATCAGCCCCAGCATTTT. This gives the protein CAWSPDSANQPQHF.

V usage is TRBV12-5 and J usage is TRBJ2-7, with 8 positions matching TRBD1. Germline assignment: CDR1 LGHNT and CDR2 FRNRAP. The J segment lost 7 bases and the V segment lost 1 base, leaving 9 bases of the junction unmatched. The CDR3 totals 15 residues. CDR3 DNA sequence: TGTGCTAGTGGTTTGGGGACAGGGAAACTGGAGGAGCAGTACTTC. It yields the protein CASGLGTGKLEEQYF.

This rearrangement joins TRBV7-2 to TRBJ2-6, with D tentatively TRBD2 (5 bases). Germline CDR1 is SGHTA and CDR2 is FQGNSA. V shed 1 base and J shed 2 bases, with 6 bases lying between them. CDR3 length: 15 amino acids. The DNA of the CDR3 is TGTGCCAGCAGCTTAGGAGGGACTGGGGCCAACGTCCTGACTTTC. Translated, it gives CASSLGGTGANVLTF.

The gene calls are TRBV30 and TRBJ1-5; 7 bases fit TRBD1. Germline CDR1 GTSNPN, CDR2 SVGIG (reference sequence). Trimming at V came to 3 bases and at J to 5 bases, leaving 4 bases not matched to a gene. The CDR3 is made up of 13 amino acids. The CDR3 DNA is TGTGCCTGGAGCTCAGGGGGAGATCAGCCCCAGCATTTT. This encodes CAWSSGGDQPQHF.

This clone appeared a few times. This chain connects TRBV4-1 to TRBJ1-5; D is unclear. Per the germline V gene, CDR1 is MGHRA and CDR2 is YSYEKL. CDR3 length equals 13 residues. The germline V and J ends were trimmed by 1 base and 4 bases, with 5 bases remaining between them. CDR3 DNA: TGCGCCAGCAGCCAAGCCGGGAATCAGCCCCAGCATTTT. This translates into CASSQAGNQPQHF.

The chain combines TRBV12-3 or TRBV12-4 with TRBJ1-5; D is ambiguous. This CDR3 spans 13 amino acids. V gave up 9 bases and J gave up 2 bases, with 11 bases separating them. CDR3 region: CASTKRGNQPQHF. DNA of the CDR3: TGTGCCAGTACTAAACGGGGCAATCAGCCCCAGCATTTT.

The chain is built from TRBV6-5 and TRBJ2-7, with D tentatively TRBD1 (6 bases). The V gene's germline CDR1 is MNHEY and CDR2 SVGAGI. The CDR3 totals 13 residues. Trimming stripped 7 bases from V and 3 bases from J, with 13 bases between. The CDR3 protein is CASKGDNFYEQYF. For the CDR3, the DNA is TGTGCCAGCAAAGGGGACAATTTCTACGAGCAGTACTTC.

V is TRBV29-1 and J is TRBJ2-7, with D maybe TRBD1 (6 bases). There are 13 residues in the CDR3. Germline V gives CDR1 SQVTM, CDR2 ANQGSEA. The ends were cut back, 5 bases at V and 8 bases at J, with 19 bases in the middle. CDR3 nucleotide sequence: TGCAGCGTTAAACAGGGAGAAAGTTATAAGCAGTACTTC. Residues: CSVKQGESYKQYF.

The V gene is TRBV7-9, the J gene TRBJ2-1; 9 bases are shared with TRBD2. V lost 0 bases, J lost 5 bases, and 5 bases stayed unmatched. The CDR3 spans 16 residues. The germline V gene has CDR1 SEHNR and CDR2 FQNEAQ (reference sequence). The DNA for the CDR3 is TGTGCCAGCAGCTTAGCTAGCGGGGGTCACAACAATGAGCAGTTCTTC. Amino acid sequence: CASSLASGGHNNEQFF.

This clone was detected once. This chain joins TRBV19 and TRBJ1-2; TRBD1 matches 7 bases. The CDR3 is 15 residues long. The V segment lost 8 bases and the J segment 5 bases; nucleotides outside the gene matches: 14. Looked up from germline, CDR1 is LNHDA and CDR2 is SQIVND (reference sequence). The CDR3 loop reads CASRGLGDSNYGYTF. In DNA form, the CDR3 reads TGTGCCAGTCGCGGTTTAGGGGACAGTAATTATGGCTACACCTTC.

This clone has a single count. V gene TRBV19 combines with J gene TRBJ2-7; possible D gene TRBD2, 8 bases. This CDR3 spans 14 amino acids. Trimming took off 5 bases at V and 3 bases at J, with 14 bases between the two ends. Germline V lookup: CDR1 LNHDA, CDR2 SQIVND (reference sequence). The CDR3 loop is CASSAGGQLYEQYF. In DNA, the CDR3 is TGTGCCAGTAGTGCGGGGGGACAGCTCTACGAGCAGTACTTC. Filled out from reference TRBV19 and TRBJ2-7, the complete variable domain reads DGGITQSPKYLFRKEGQNVTLSCEQNLNHDAMYWYRQDPGQGLRLIYYSQIVNDFQKGDIAEGYSVSREKKESFPLTVTSAQKNPTAFYLCASSAGGQLYEQYFGPGTRLTVT.